What follows are 20 T cell receptor beta chains derived from one specimen sequenced in a study of blood T cell repertoires in COVID-19. This table comes from immunoSEQ multiplex PCR, and its TCRdb copy is limited to in-frame clones, with some not included. This table has 300,000 to 350,000 clones, 70% to 90% appearing once. The source material was PBMCs or T cells enriched from blood (not recorded which). These receptors all come from a man younger than 40 who had recovered from COVID-19.

The rearrangement uses TRBV30 and TRBJ2-7; 7 positions match TRBD1. CDR3 size: 14 residues. Germline V gene lookup returns CDR1 GTSNPN and CDR2 SVGIG (reference sequence). The V segment lost 3 bases and the J segment 0 bases; nucleotides outside the gene matches: 5. The CDR3 protein is CAWRVDRSSYEQYF. In DNA form, the CDR3 reads TGTGCCTGGAGGGTGGACAGGAGCTCCTACGAGCAGTACTTC.

The chain combines TRBV29-1 with TRBJ1-1; D remains ambiguous. CDR3 size: 12 residues. The germline gives CDR1 SQVTM, CDR2 ANQGSEA. V was shortened by 8 bases and J by 1 base, with 11 bases between the two germline ends. CDR3 DNA sequence: TGCAGCACAAAGGCGGGGAACACTGAAGCTTTCTTT. Its translation: CSTKAGNTEAFF.

This chain links TRBV6-2 or TRBV6-3 with TRBJ2-7; tentative D call: TRBD2 (7 bases). Trimming stripped 3 bases from V and 6 bases from J, with 9 bases between. Per the germline V gene, CDR1 is MNHEY and CDR2 is SVGEGT. CDR3 length: 12 amino acids. CDR3 residues: CASSYGGAEQYF. The CDR3 DNA follows: TGTGCCAGCAGTTATGGGGGGGCCGAGCAGTACTTC.

This clone was detected only a few times. This chain uses TRBV5-6 with TRBJ2-5, with TRBD2 matching 10 bases. The CDR3 is made up of 14 amino acids. In germline, CDR1 is SGHDT, CDR2 YYEEEE. Trimming removed 3 bases from V and 3 bases from J; junction bases left unmatched: 2. The CDR3 loop reads CASSSLAGEETQYF. DNA of the CDR3: TGTGCCAGCAGCTCTCTAGCGGGGGAAGAGACCCAGTACTTC.

The V and J genes are TRBV12-3 or TRBV12-4 and TRBJ1-4, with no clear D. This CDR3 is 13 amino acids long. Between the trimmed V and J ends, which lost 5 bases and 2 bases, there was a span of 6 bases. The CDR3 nucleotides read TGTGCCAGCAGTACCGGGACTAATGAAAAACTGTTTTTT. Translated, it gives CASSTGTNEKLFF.

V and J are TRBV25-1 and TRBJ1-1, with unresolved D. Germline CDR1 is MGHDK and CDR2 is SYGVNS. With 6 bases removed from V and 1 base from J, the gap between germline ends came to 9 bases. This CDR3 has 13 amino acids. CDR3 DNA: TGTGCCAGCAGGGGAGACTGGAACACTGAAGCTTTCTTT. Translation gives CASRGDWNTEAFF.

This chain links TRBV2 with TRBJ1-2; TRBD1 aligns across 8 bases. The ends lost 6 bases at V and 6 bases at J; junction bases unmatched: 3. Germline CDR1 and CDR2: SNHLY and FYNNEI. The CDR3 is 12 residues long. CDR3 in DNA: TGTGCCAGCAGACCGGACAGGGATGGCTACACCTTC. Its translation is CASRPDRDGYTF.

The chain joins TRBV4-2 to TRBJ2-1; D might be TRBD1 (6 bases). The V end was cut by 4 bases, the J end by 4 bases, with 26 bases between. This CDR3 spans 19 amino acids. Germline-derived CDR1 and CDR2 are LGHNA and YNFKEQ. CDR3 sequence: CASSPTIEQDSQSYNEQFF. CDR3 sequence (DNA): TGTGCCAGCAGCCCCACGATAGAACAGGACAGCCAGAGTTACAATGAGCAGTTCTTC.

The chain uses TRBV4-3 and TRBJ1-2; TRBD1 aligns across 7 bases. CDR3 length equals 15 residues. Germline CDR1 reads LGHNA; CDR2 reads YSLEER. The trim removed 1 base at V and 3 bases at J, leaving 5 bases unmatched. CDR3 region: CASSQAEGAYYGYTF. In nucleotides, the CDR3 is TGCGCCAGCAGCCAAGCTGAGGGGGCTTACTATGGCTACACCTTC.

The rearrangement uses TRBV9 and TRBJ2-2; the D is unclear. Per the germline V gene, CDR1 is SGDLS and CDR2 is YYNGEE. The CDR3 extends over 14 amino acids. Deletions cut 3 bases from V and 5 bases from J, with 11 bases between. The CDR3: CASSAPTRTGELFF. CDR3 bases: TGTGCCAGCAGCGCCCCCACTCGGACCGGGGAGCTGTTTTTT.

This sequence joins TRBV9 and TRBJ2-2; D possibly corresponds to TRBD2 (5 bases). V was pared by 7 bases and J by 4 bases, with 14 bases between. CDR1 is SGDLS and CDR2 is YYNGEE in the germline V gene. This CDR3 is 14 amino acids long. The CDR3 loop is CASAMGSVTGELFF. CDR3 DNA sequence: TGTGCCAGCGCAATGGGGAGTGTCACCGGGGAGCTGTTTTTT.

The chain recombines TRBV5-1 with TRBJ2-1; D is undetermined. Looked up from germline, CDR1 is SGHRS and CDR2 is YFSETQ. V was clipped by 2 bases and J by 7 bases, with 4 bases between them. The CDR3 has 11 amino acids. For the CDR3, the DNA is TGCGCCAGCAGCTTCCTGAATGAGCAGTTCTTC. Protein sequence: CASSFLNEQFF.

V is TRBV10-3 and J is TRBJ1-4; 9 bases agree with TRBD1. From germline, CDR1 is ENHRY and CDR2 SYGVKD. This CDR3 has 15 residues. The trim removed 6 bases at V and 6 bases at J, leaving 8 bases unmatched. CDR3 loop: CAISEGTGIYEKLFF. As DNA, the CDR3 is TGTGCCATCAGCGAAGGGACAGGGATTTATGAAAAACTGTTTTTT.

This chain links TRBV3-1 (or the pseudogene TRBV3-2) with TRBJ1-2; D not resolved. V was clipped by 4 bases and J by 4 bases, with 10 bases between them. Germline V gene lookup returns CDR1 LGHDT and CDR2 YNNKEL (reference sequence). The CDR3 runs 13 residues. The CDR3 reads CASSPDTLYGYTF. Here the CDR3 DNA reads TGTGCCAGCAGCCCCGACACCCTCTATGGCTACACCTTC.

The gene calls are TRBV25-1 and TRBJ1-5; a possible D gene is TRBD1 (5 bases). Germline V gives CDR1 MGHDK, CDR2 SYGVNS. Between the trimmed V and J ends, which lost 4 bases and 5 bases, there was a span of 12 bases. The CDR3 is made up of 14 amino acids. CDR3 sequence reads: CASSAYGGYQPQHF. CDR3 DNA sequence: TGTGCCAGCAGTGCCTACGGGGGGTATCAGCCCCAGCATTTT.

V is TRBV19 and J is TRBJ1-6; TRBD1 matches 8 bases. The junction had 13 bases not matched to a gene; V was cut back by 3 bases and J by 6 bases. The V gene's germline CDR1 is LNHDA and CDR2 SQIVND (reference sequence). CDR3 length: 18 amino acids. This chain's CDR3 is CASSIAQGRQGSNSPLHF. CDR3 in DNA: TGTGCCAGTAGTATTGCCCAAGGACGACAGGGGAGTAATTCACCCCTCCACTTT.

This clone has just one count. CDR3 sequence: CASSLTSGTEAFF. CDR3 bases: TGTGCCAGCAGTTTGACTTCTGGGACTGAAGCTTTCTTT. J is TRBJ1-1 and V is TRBV12-3 or TRBV12-4; D is undetermined. The CDR3 has 13 amino acids. Trimming took 3 bases from V and 5 from J, leaving 10 bases between them.

The V gene is TRBV6-5, the J gene TRBJ1-2, with D maybe TRBD1 (5 bases). V was clipped by 10 bases and J by 5 bases, with 20 bases between them. Germline V gives CDR1 MNHEY, CDR2 SVGAGI. The CDR3 covers 14 residues. CDR3: CATSRAEGRYGYTF. The CDR3, as DNA: TGTGCCACCTCCAGGGCGGAGGGGAGGTATGGCTACACCTTC.

The rearrangement links TRBV7-8 to TRBJ1-2, with D possibly matching TRBD1 (6 bases). CDR1 is SGHVS, CDR2 FQNEAQ, per germline. The ends were cut back, 0 bases at V and 8 bases at J, with 16 bases in the middle. The CDR3 runs 15 residues. CDR3 in DNA: TGTGCCAGCAGCTTAGCGGCGGAACAGGGAAAGGGCTACACCTTC. Translation: CASSLAAEQGKGYTF.

The V and J genes are TRBV18 and TRBJ2-2; 7 positions match TRBD1. The CDR3 has 15 residues. The germline gives CDR1 KGHSH, CDR2 LQKENI. J gave up 7 bases and V 4 bases, and 9 bases lay outside the gene matches. CDR3 sequence (DNA): TGTGCCAGCTCACTTCGACAGGGTCCCGGCGGGGAGCTGTTTTTT. It yields the protein CASSLRQGPGGELFF.